The rows below give T cell receptor beta chains drawn from one sample of a study of T cell changes during pregnancy in multiple sclerosis. Data came from immunoSEQ multiplex PCR; TCRdb stores just in-frame clones and leaves some out. Here the sample spans more than 60,000 clones, roughly nine tenths being singletons. The sequencing here drew on CD4+ T cells from peripheral blood mononuclear cells, taken in the third trimester of pregnancy. Receptors were obtained from a female donor in good health, enrolled as a control in a pregnancy study. The CDR3 runs from the conserved cysteine through the conserved F or W. D genes are given only for firm matches. A clone size is listed for some rows: how often the clone was seen (once, few, many), or a class if it is expanded.

clone size: NA
V gene: TRBV7-9
J gene: TRBJ2-7
D gene: TRBD1
CDR3 protein: CASSDGQGSSYEQYF
CDR3 DNA: TGTGCCAGCAGCGATGGACAGGGGAGCTCCTACGAGCAGTACTTC

clone size: NA
V gene: TRBV2
J gene: TRBJ1-1
D gene: NA
CDR3 protein: CASMSGRWAFF
CDR3 DNA: TGTGCCAGCATGAGCGGGAGGTGGGCTTTCTTT

clone size: NA
V gene: TRBV5-1
J gene: TRBJ2-7
D gene: NA
CDR3 protein: CASSPREGDRYEQYF
CDR3 DNA: TGCGCCAGCAGCCCGCGTGAAGGGGATCGTTACGAGCAGTACTTC

clone size: NA
V gene: TRBV11-2
J gene: TRBJ1-3
D gene: NA
CDR3 protein: CASSPTTSGNTIYF
CDR3 DNA: TGTGCCAGCAGCCCCACAACCTCTGGAAACACCATATATTTT

clone size: NA
V gene: TRBV7-3
J gene: TRBJ2-2
D gene: NA
CDR3 protein: CASSLRRDGELFF
CDR3 DNA: TGTGCCAGCAGCTTAAGGCGGGACGGGGAGCTGTTTTTT

clone size: NA
V gene: TRBV2
J gene: TRBJ2-2
D gene: NA
CDR3 protein: CASSIDRPAGTGELFF
CDR3 DNA: TGTGCCAGCAGTATTGACAGGCCCGCTGGCACCGGGGAGCTGTTTTTT

clone size: NA
V gene: TRBV7-8
J gene: TRBJ2-5
D gene: NA
CDR3 protein: CASSLAGYSQGETQYF
CDR3 DNA: TGTGCCAGCAGCTTAGCGGGGTATTCGCAGGGAGAGACCCAGTACTTC

clone size: NA
V gene: TRBV2
J gene: TRBJ2-4
D gene: NA
CDR3 protein: CATQSRVLAKNIQYF
CDR3 DNA: TGTGCCACTCAGAGTCGGGTCCTAGCCAAAAACATTCAGTACTTC

clone size: NA
V gene: TRBV6-5
J gene: TRBJ1-4
D gene: NA
CDR3 protein: CASSRGSTNEKLFF
CDR3 DNA: TGTGCCAGCAGTAGGGGTAGCACTAATGAAAAACTGTTTTTT

clone size: NA
V gene: TRBV5-8
J gene: TRBJ1-5
D gene: NA
CDR3 protein: CASSGGAGDQPQHF
CDR3 DNA: TGTGCCAGCAGCGGGGGGGCAGGCGATCAGCCCCAGCATTTT

clone size: NA
V gene: TRBV14
J gene: TRBJ1-5
D gene: NA
CDR3 protein: CASSPHGSNQPQHF
CDR3 DNA: TGTGCCAGCAGCCCTCACGGGAGCAATCAGCCCCAGCATTTT

clone size: NA
V gene: TRBV6-6
J gene: TRBJ2-7
D gene: TRBD1
CDR3 protein: CASTEQGIHEQYF
CDR3 DNA: TGTGCCAGCACGGAACAGGGGATACACGAGCAGTACTTC

clone size: NA
V gene: TRBV30
J gene: TRBJ2-7
D gene: NA
CDR3 protein: CAWSIRYEQYF
CDR3 DNA: TGTGCCTGGAGTATTCGCTACGAGCAGTACTTC

clone size: once
V gene: TRBV19
J gene: TRBJ1-4
D gene: NA
CDR3 protein: CASSIASNEKLFF
CDR3 DNA: TGTGCCAGTAGTATTGCCAGTAATGAAAAACTGTTTTTT

clone size: NA
V gene: TRBV5-1
J gene: TRBJ1-2
D gene: NA
CDR3 protein: CASSLGGGGYTF
CDR3 DNA: TGCGCCAGCAGCTTGGGGGGAGGCGGCTACACCTTC

clone size: NA
V gene: TRBV9
J gene: TRBJ1-3
D gene: NA
CDR3 protein: CASSVGYLRGSSGNTIYF
CDR3 DNA: TGTGCCAGCAGCGTAGGGTACCTTAGGGGGAGCTCTGGAAACACCATATATTTT

clone size: NA
V gene: TRBV10-2
J gene: TRBJ2-3
D gene: TRBD2
CDR3 protein: CASSVVGGTSSTDTQYF
CDR3 DNA: TGCGCCAGCAGTGTAGTGGGGGGGACTTCTAGCACAGATACGCAGTATTTT

clone size: NA
V gene: TRBV10-3
J gene: TRBJ1-6
D gene: NA
CDR3 protein: CAISEGQGGSSPLHF
CDR3 DNA: TGTGCCATCAGTGAAGGGCAGGGAGGTAGCTCACCCCTCCACTTT

clone size: NA
V gene: TRBV9
J gene: TRBJ2-7
D gene: NA
CDR3 protein: CASSVSGAYEQYF
CDR3 DNA: TGTGCCAGCAGCGTATCAGGGGCCTACGAGCAGTACTTC

clone size: NA
V gene: TRBV5-4
J gene: TRBJ1-6
D gene: NA
CDR3 protein: CASSIDRNSPLHF
CDR3 DNA: TGTGCCAGCAGCATAGACAGGAATTCACCCCTCCACTTT

clone size: few
V gene: TRBV10-2
J gene: TRBJ1-6
D gene: NA
CDR3 protein: CASRTTGSDNSPLHF
CDR3 DNA: TGCGCCAGCAGAACCACAGGGTCCGATAATTCACCCCTCCACTTT

clone size: NA
V gene: TRBV2
J gene: TRBJ2-2
D gene: TRBD2
CDR3 protein: CATQREANTGELFF
CDR3 DNA: TGTGCCACTCAGCGGGAGGCGAACACCGGGGAGCTGTTTTTT

clone size: NA
V gene: TRBV12-5
J gene: TRBJ1-1
D gene: NA
CDR3 protein: CASGTTGVNTEAFF
CDR3 DNA: TGTGCTAGTGGTACCACAGGAGTGAACACTGAAGCTTTCTTT

clone size: NA
V gene: TRBV4-1
J gene: TRBJ2-2
D gene: TRBD2
CDR3 protein: CASSQGGSGRATGELFF
CDR3 DNA: TGCGCCAGCAGCCAAGGCGGAAGCGGGAGAGCGACCGGGGAGCTGTTTTTT

clone size: once
V gene: TRBV27
J gene: TRBJ1-6
D gene: TRBD1
CDR3 protein: CASTPDRGQNSPLHF
CDR3 DNA: TGTGCCAGCACGCCGGACAGGGGGCAAAATTCACCCCTCCACTTT

clone size: NA
V gene: TRBV6-6
J gene: TRBJ1-2
D gene: NA
CDR3 protein: CASSYSPANYGYTF
CDR3 DNA: TGTGCCAGCAGTTACTCGCCAGCGAACTATGGCTACACCTTC

clone size: NA
V gene: TRBV7-3
J gene: TRBJ2-2
D gene: NA
CDR3 protein: CASSLISGNTGELFF
CDR3 DNA: TGTGCCAGCAGCTTAATATCCGGGAACACCGGGGAGCTGTTTTTT

clone size: NA
V gene: TRBV9
J gene: TRBJ2-7
D gene: TRBD1
CDR3 protein: CASSVSGTDTYEQYF
CDR3 DNA: TGTGCCAGCAGCGTCTCCGGGACAGATACGTACGAGCAGTACTTC

clone size: NA
V gene: TRBV5-1
J gene: TRBJ2-3
D gene: TRBD2
CDR3 protein: CASSSLSGGATDTQYF
CDR3 DNA: TGCGCCAGCAGCAGCCTAAGCGGGGGAGCAACAGATACGCAGTATTTT

clone size: NA
V gene: TRBV7-2
J gene: TRBJ1-3
D gene: NA
CDR3 protein: CASSPEQASAGNTIYF
CDR3 DNA: TGTGCCAGCAGCCCGGAACAGGCAAGCGCTGGAAACACCATATATTTT

clone size: NA
V gene: TRBV5-6
J gene: TRBJ2-7
D gene: NA
CDR3 protein: CASSLPGRAYEQYF
CDR3 DNA: TGTGCCAGCAGCTTACCCGGCAGGGCGTACGAGCAGTACTTC

clone size: NA
V gene: TRBV9
J gene: TRBJ2-4
D gene: TRBD1
CDR3 protein: CASSVRGSTGMDIQYF
CDR3 DNA: TGTGCCAGCAGCGTGAGAGGCTCGACAGGGATGGACATTCAGTACTTC

clone size: once
V gene: TRBV19
J gene: TRBJ1-1
D gene: NA
CDR3 protein: CASSNLGYRAVNTEAFF
CDR3 DNA: TGTGCCAGTAGTAACTTAGGGTACAGGGCCGTGAACACTGAAGCTTTCTTT

clone size: NA
V gene: TRBV30
J gene: TRBJ1-2
D gene: NA
CDR3 protein: CAWSVGQTYGYTF
CDR3 DNA: TGTGCCTGGAGTGTGGGGCAGACCTATGGCTACACCTTC

clone size: NA
V gene: TRBV5-1
J gene: TRBJ2-5
D gene: NA
CDR3 protein: CASSPPRGGQETQYF
CDR3 DNA: TGCGCCAGCAGCCCTCCGCGGGGCGGCCAAGAGACCCAGTACTTC

clone size: NA
V gene: TRBV5-5
J gene: TRBJ2-3
D gene: TRBD2
CDR3 protein: CASSLRISGVTDTQYF
CDR3 DNA: TGTGCCAGCAGCTTGCGTATTAGCGGGGTGACAGATACGCAGTATTTT

clone size: NA
V gene: TRBV7-2
J gene: TRBJ2-3
D gene: NA
CDR3 protein: CASSPRGAPDTQYF
CDR3 DNA: TGTGCCAGCAGCCCCAGGGGGGCCCCAGATACGCAGTATTTT

clone size: NA
V gene: TRBV5-1
J gene: TRBJ2-3
D gene: NA
CDR3 protein: CASSFGSVSGTGSTDTQYF
CDR3 DNA: TGCGCCAGCAGCTTCGGGTCGGTTAGCGGGACAGGGAGCACAGATACGCAGTATTTT

clone size: NA
V gene: TRBV30
J gene: TRBJ2-2
D gene: NA
CDR3 protein: CAWRTDYTGELFF
CDR3 DNA: TGTGCCTGGAGGACAGACTACACCGGGGAGCTGTTTTTT

clone size: NA
V gene: TRBV9
J gene: TRBJ2-1
D gene: TRBD2
CDR3 protein: CASSPGRGTYNEQFF
CDR3 DNA: TGTGCCAGCAGCCCCGGGAGGGGGACCTACAATGAGCAGTTCTTC

clone size: NA
V gene: TRBV2
J gene: TRBJ2-7
D gene: TRBD1
CDR3 protein: CASRPRTGGYEQYF
CDR3 DNA: TGTGCCAGCAGACCTAGGACAGGGGGCTACGAGCAGTACTTC

clone size: NA
V gene: TRBV6-1
J gene: TRBJ2-3
D gene: TRBD1
CDR3 protein: CASNRDRGTDTQYF
CDR3 DNA: TGTGCCAGCAATCGGGACAGGGGCACAGATACGCAGTATTTT

clone size: NA
V gene: TRBV11-2
J gene: TRBJ1-2
D gene: TRBD1
CDR3 protein: CASSFPKGTGGLGYTF
CDR3 DNA: TGTGCCAGCAGCTTTCCTAAGGGTACAGGGGGCCTTGGCTACACCTTC

clone size: NA
V gene: TRBV10-3
J gene: TRBJ2-1
D gene: TRBD1
CDR3 protein: CAIKGGQGPYNEQFF
CDR3 DNA: TGTGCCATCAAGGGGGGACAGGGCCCATACAATGAGCAGTTCTTC

clone size: NA
V gene: TRBV27
J gene: TRBJ1-1
D gene: NA
CDR3 protein: CASSISRQSGTEAFF
CDR3 DNA: TGTGCCAGCAGCATATCGAGGCAGTCGGGCACTGAAGCTTTCTTT